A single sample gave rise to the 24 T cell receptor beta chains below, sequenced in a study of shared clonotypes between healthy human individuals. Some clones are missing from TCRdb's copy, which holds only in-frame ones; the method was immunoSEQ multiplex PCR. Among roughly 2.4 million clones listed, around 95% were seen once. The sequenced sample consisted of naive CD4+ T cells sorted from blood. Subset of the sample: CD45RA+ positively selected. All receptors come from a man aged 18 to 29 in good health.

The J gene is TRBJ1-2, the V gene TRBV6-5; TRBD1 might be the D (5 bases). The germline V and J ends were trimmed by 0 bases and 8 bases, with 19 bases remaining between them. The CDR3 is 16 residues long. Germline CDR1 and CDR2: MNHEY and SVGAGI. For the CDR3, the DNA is TGTGCCAGCAGTTACTCGATCAGGGTCCACATCTGGGGCTACACCTTC. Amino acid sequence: CASSYSIRVHIWGYTF.

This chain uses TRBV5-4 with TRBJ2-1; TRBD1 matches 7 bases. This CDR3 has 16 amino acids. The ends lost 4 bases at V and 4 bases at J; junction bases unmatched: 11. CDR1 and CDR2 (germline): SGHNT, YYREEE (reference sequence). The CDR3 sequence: CASSPSTGLKYNEQFF. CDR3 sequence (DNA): TGTGCCAGCAGCCCCTCGACAGGGCTGAAGTACAATGAGCAGTTCTTC.

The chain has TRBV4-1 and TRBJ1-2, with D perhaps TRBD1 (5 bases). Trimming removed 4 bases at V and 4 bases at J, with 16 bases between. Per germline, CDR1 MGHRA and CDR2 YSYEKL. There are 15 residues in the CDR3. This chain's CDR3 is CASSPRQSDLYGYTF. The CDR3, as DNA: TGCGCCAGCAGCCCCCGACAGTCCGACCTCTATGGCTACACCTTC.

The CDR3 nucleotides are TGTGCCAGCAGCTGGGACAGGGGATCATACGAGCAGTACTTC. Amino acid sequence: CASSWDRGSYEQYF. The chain is built from TRBV5-6 and TRBJ2-7, with TRBD1 matching over 10 bases. The germline V gene has CDR1 SGHDT and CDR2 YYEEEE. The CDR3 has 14 amino acids. With V trimmed by 3 bases and J by 4 bases, 4 bases remained unmatched.

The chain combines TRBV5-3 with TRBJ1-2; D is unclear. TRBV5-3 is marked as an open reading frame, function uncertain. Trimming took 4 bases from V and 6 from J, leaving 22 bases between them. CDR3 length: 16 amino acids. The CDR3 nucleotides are TGTGCCAGAAGCACCCCTGTGTTTTGGGCTGAAGATGGCTACACCTTC. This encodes CARSTPVFWAEDGYTF.

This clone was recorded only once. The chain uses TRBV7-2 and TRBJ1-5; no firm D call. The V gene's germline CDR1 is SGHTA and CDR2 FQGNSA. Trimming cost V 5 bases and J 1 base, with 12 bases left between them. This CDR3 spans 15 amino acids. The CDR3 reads CASSPEPGSNQPQHF. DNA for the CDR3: TGTGCCAGCAGCCCGGAGCCGGGGAGCAATCAGCCCCAGCATTTT.

The CDR3 nucleotides read TGCAGCGCCGAAGGGGCCCGGAGCGGCTACACCTTC. Its protein is CSAEGARSGYTF. The rearrangement joins TRBV29-1 to TRBJ1-2, with D possibly being TRBD1 (5 bases). There are 12 residues in the CDR3. V lost 7 bases and J 8 bases, leaving 17 bases between the germline ends. Germline values: CDR1 SQVTM, CDR2 ANQGSEA.

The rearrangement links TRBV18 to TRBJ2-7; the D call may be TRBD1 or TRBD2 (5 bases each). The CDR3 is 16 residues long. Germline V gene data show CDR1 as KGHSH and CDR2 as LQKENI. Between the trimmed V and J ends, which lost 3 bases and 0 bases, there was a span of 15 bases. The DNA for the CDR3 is TGTGCCAGCTCACCCCCCGGTTGGGGGAGCTCCTACGAGCAGTACTTC. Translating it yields CASSPPGWGSSYEQYF. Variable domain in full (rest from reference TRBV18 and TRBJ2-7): NAGVMQNPRHLVRRRGQEARLRCSPMKGHSHVYWYRQLPEEGLKFMVYLQKENIIDESGMPKERFSAEFPKEGPSILRIQQVVRGDSAAYFCASSPPGWGSSYEQYFGPGTRLTVT.

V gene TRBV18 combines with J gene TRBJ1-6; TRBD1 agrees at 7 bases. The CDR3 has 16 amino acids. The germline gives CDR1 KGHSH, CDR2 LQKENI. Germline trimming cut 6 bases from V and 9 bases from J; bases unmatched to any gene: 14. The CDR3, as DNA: TGTGCCAGCTCCCCGTCGACAGGGTTGTCTTCTTCACCCCTCCACTTT. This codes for CASSPSTGLSSSPLHF. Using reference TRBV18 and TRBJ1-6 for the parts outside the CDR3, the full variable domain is NAGVMQNPRHLVRRRGQEARLRCSPMKGHSHVYWYRQLPEEGLKFMVYLQKENIIDESGMPKERFSAEFPKEGPSILRIQQVVRGDSAAYFCASSPSTGLSSSPLHFGNGTRLTVT.

The CDR3 region has the DNA TGTGCCAGTAGTCCCACCGCAGGAGGGGACTATGGCTACACCTTC. Translating gives CASSPTAGGDYGYTF. The V call is TRBV19, the J call TRBJ1-2; D is perhaps TRBD1 (5 bases). Germline assignment: CDR1 LNHDA and CDR2 SQIVND (reference sequence). Trimming removed 5 bases from V and 3 bases from J, with 16 bases in between. The CDR3 is 15 amino acids.

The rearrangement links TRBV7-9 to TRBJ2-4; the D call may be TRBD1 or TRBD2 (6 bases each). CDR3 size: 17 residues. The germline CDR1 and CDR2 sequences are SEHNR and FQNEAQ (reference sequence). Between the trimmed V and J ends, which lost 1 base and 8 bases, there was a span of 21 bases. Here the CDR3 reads CASSLVRGASQKHIQYF. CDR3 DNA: TGTGCCAGCAGCTTAGTAAGGGGGGCAAGTCAAAAACACATTCAGTACTTC.

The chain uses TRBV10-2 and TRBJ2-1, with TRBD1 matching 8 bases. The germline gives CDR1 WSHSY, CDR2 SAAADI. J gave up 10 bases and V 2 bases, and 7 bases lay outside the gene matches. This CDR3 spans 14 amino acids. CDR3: CASSEAGTGNEQFF. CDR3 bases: TGCGCCAGCAGTGAGGCCGGGACAGGTAACGAGCAGTTCTTC.

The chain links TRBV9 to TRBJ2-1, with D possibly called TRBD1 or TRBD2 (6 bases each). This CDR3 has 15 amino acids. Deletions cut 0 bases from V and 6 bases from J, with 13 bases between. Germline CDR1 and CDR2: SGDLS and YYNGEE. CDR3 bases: TGTGCCAGCAGCGTAGATCCGGGGGCCTTCAATGAGCAGTTCTTC. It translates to CASSVDPGAFNEQFF. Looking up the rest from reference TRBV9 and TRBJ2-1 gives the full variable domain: DSGVTQTPKHLITATGQRVTLRCSPRSGDLSVYWYQQSLDQGLQFLIQYYNGEERAKGNILERFSAQQFPDLHSELNLSSLELGDSALYFCASSVDPGAFNEQFFGPGTRLTVL.

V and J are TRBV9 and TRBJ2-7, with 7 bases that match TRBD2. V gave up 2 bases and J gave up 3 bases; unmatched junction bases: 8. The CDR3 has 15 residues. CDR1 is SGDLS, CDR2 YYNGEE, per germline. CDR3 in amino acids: CASSVGRERGYEQYF. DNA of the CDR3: TGTGCCAGCAGCGTGGGGAGGGAAAGGGGCTACGAGCAGTACTTC.

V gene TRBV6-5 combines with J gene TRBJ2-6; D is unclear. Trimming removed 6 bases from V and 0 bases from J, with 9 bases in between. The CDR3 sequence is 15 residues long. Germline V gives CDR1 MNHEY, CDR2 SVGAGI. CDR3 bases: TGTGCCAGCAGCTCCCTTACCTCTGGGGCCAACGTCCTGACTTTC. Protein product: CASSSLTSGANVLTF.

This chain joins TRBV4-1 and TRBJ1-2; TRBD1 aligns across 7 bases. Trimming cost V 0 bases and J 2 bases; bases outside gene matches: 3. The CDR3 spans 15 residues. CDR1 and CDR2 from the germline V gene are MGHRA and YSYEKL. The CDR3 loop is CASSQERQGNYGYTF. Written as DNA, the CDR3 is TGCGCCAGCAGCCAAGAGAGACAGGGCAACTATGGCTACACCTTC.

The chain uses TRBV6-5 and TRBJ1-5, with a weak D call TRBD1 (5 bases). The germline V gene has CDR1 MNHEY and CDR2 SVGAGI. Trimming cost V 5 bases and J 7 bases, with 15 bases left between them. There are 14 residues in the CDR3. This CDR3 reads CASSRGTQHQPQHF. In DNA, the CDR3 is TGTGCCAGCAGTCGGGGGACCCAACACCAGCCCCAGCATTTT.

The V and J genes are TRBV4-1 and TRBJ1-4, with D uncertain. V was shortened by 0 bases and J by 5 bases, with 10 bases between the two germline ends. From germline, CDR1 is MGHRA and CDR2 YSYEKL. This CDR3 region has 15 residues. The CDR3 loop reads CASSQDFWANEKLFF. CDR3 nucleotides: TGCGCCAGCAGCCAAGATTTTTGGGCAAATGAAAAACTGTTTTTT.

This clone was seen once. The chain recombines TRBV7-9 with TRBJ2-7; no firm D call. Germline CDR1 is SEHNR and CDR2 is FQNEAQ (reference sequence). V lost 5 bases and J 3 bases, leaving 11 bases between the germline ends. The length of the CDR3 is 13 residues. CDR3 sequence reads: CASSGLENYEQYF. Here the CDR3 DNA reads TGTGCCAGCAGCGGCCTTGAAAACTACGAGCAGTACTTC.

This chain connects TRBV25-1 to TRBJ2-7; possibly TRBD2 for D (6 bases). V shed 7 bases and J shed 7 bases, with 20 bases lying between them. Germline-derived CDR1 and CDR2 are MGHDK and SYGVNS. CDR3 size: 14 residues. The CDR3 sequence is CASMTAGPPGEQYF. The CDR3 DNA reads TGTGCCAGCATGACCGCGGGGCCCCCTGGGGAGCAGTACTTC.

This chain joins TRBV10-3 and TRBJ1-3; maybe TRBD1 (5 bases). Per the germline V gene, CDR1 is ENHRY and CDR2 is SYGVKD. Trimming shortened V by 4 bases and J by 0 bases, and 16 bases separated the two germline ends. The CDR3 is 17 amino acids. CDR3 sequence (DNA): TGTGCCATCAGTGGGAATCGGGAGGGGTCCTCTGGAAACACCATATATTTT. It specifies CAISGNREGSSGNTIYF.

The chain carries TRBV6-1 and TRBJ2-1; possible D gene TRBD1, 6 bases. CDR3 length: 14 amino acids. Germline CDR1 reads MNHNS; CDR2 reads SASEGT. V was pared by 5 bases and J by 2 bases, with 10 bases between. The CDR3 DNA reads TGTGCCAGCAGTCACTGGACAGCCTACAATGAGCAGTTCTTC. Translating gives CASSHWTAYNEQFF.

CDR3 residues: CASSLVVGGDYGYTF. The CDR3 coding sequence is TGTGCCAGCAGCTTAGTAGTAGGGGGTGACTATGGCTACACCTTC. The chain is built from TRBV7-2 and TRBJ1-2; D possibly corresponds to TRBD1 (6 bases). The V and J ends lost 1 base and 3 bases respectively, with 12 bases between them. The length of the CDR3 is 15 residues. Looked up from germline, CDR1 is SGHTA and CDR2 is FQGNSA.

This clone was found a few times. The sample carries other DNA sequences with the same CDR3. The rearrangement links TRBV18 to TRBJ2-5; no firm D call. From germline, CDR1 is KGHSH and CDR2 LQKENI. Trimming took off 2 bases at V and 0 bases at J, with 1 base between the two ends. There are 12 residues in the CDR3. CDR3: CASSPNQETQYF. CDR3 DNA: TGTGCCAGCTCACCAAACCAAGAGACCCAGTACTTC.